This TCR beta chain was recovered during a study of T cells in Graves' hyperthyroidism and ophthalmopathy. The CDR3 extends over 13 amino acids. Looked up from germline, CDR1 is MNHNS and CDR2 is SASEGT. The V end was cut by 7 bases, the J end by 3 bases, with 9 bases between. Notes on the study in general: Most expanded thyroid clonotypes above 0.001 also appeared in blood. Onset of ophthalmopathy came a median around 7.1 months after the model predicted it.

Amplification targeted TCR beta CDR3 regions from RNA transcripts. HTBI primers were employed in a first-round RT-PCR of the TCR CDR3. TCRdb re-called the multiplex PCR reads with MiXCR, one entry per CDR3 protein. The data show roughly 360,000 distinct CDR3 sequences, about 14% seen once. In its sample, this clonotype was seen many times. Its antigen is not known. The chain links TRBV6-1 to TRBJ1-4; possibly TRBD1 for D (5 bases). Input material: blood. The origin of this receptor is a man aged 25-40 years with Graves' hyperthyroidism that later progressed to Graves' ophthalmopathy. CDR3 region: CASIGTANEKLFF. CDR3 coding DNA: TGTGCCAGCATCGGGACGGCTAATGAAAAACTGTTTTTT.